The next 14 T cell receptor beta chains were all read from a single sample in a study of blood T cell repertoires in COVID-19. The data were produced by immunoSEQ multiplex PCR, yet TCRdb's version contains in-frame clones alone and is incomplete. The data hold roughly 250,000 clones, with roughly 80% observed a single time. Sequencing used peripheral blood. The receptors originated from a woman aged 55 to 70 with active or convalescent COVID-19.

The chain combines TRBV28 with TRBJ2-1; TRBD1 aligns across 8 bases. CDR3 length equals 16 residues. V lost 9 bases to trimming and J lost 4 bases; unmatched junction nucleotides: 14. Germline lookup yields CDR1 MDHEN and CDR2 SYDVKM. In nucleotides, the CDR3 is TGTGCCAGTATCACAGGGGGTTTAACCCTTTACAATGAGCAGTTCTTC. It codes for CASITGGLTLYNEQFF.

V gene TRBV4-2 combines with J gene TRBJ2-5; 14 bases are a match to TRBD2. The CDR3 length is 17 residues. In germline, CDR1 is LGHNA, CDR2 YNFKEQ. V trimming: 3 bases; J trimming: 5 bases; junction bases outside the gene matches: 8. CDR3 residues: CASSQTTGLAGGETQYF. The CDR3 coding sequence is TGTGCCAGCAGCCAGACTACTGGACTAGCGGGGGGTGAGACCCAGTACTTC.

This clone was detected a few times. The gene calls are TRBV29-1 and TRBJ1-4; 12 positions agree with TRBD1. This CDR3 is 17 amino acids long. V was pared by 6 bases and J by 8 bases, with 16 bases of the junction left unmatched. CDR1 and CDR2 (germline): SQVTM, ANQGSEA. The CDR3 loop is CSVAGTGGGSGFEKLFF. The CDR3 DNA is TGCAGCGTCGCCGGGACAGGGGGCGGATCGGGATTCGAAAAACTGTTTTTT.

The chain couples TRBV27 to TRBJ1-2, with D perhaps matching TRBD1 (5 bases). The germline gives CDR1 MNHEY, CDR2 SMNVEV (reference sequence). V lost 2 bases and J 8 bases, leaving 15 bases between the germline ends. This CDR3 is built from 14 residues. The CDR3 bases are TGTGCCAGCAGTTTAGGCGACCCAAGGGGAGGCTACACCTTC. It is translated as CASSLGDPRGGYTF.

The rearrangement joins TRBV18 to TRBJ1-2, with 7 bases that match TRBD1. The CDR3 consists of 12 residues. The trim removed 4 bases at V and 6 bases at J, leaving 2 bases unmatched. Germline CDR1 is KGHSH and CDR2 is LQKENI. The CDR3 sequence: CASSQQGNGYTF. DNA for the CDR3: TGTGCCAGCTCACAACAGGGGAATGGCTACACCTTC.

This chain links TRBV3-1 (or the pseudogene TRBV3-2) with TRBJ2-3; 8 bases are shared with TRBD2. V lost 2 bases to trimming and J lost 2 bases; unmatched junction nucleotides: 3. Per the germline V gene, CDR1 is LGHDT and CDR2 is YNNKEL (reference sequence). This CDR3 is built from 15 residues. CDR3 protein: CASSQSRGVTDTQYF. Written as DNA, the CDR3 is TGTGCCAGCAGCCAATCGCGGGGGGTCACAGATACGCAGTATTTT.

The V gene is TRBV18, the J gene TRBJ2-2, with 11 bases identical to TRBD2. Losses at the gene ends were 3 bases for V and 2 bases for J; bases not matched to a gene: 5. The germline V gene has CDR1 KGHSH and CDR2 LQKENI. CDR3 size: 17 residues. CDR3 sequence (DNA): TGTGCCAGCTCACCTGCTAGCGGGGGGCCCAACACCGGGGAGCTGTTTTTT. Its protein product is CASSPASGGPNTGELFF.

The chain employs TRBV13 and TRBJ2-7; D is possibly TRBD2 (6 bases). Germline V gene sequence: CDR1 PRHDT, CDR2 FYEKMQ (reference sequence). Trimming shortened V by 6 bases and J by 3 bases, and 12 bases separated the two germline ends. The length of the CDR3 is 13 residues. CDR3 in DNA: TGTGCCAGCAGGCGTGGGGGGTTCTACGAGCAGTACTTC. It is translated as CASRRGGFYEQYF.

This clone has a handful of counts. V is TRBV20-1 and J is TRBJ1-1; TRBD1 matches at 7 bases. Per the germline V gene, CDR1 is DFQATT and CDR2 is SNEGSKA (reference sequence). This CDR3 comprises 14 residues. The junction had 8 bases not matched to a gene; V was cut back by 3 bases and J by 4 bases. The CDR3 sequence is CSASSGQQSTEAFF. The CDR3 nucleotides read TGCAGTGCTAGTTCGGGACAGCAATCCACTGAAGCTTTCTTT.

The chain couples TRBV6-5 to TRBJ1-1, with D perhaps TRBD1 (5 bases). Trimming took off 4 bases at V and 8 bases at J, with 14 bases between the two ends. The CDR3 is made up of 13 amino acids. Germline assignment: CDR1 MNHEY and CDR2 SVGAGI. Here the CDR3 DNA reads TGTGCCAGCAGTTCAATTCGGGACTCCGAAGCTTTCTTT. It translates to CASSSIRDSEAFF.

This clone was recorded only once. The chain joins TRBV4-1 to TRBJ2-7; 9 bases are shared with TRBD1. This CDR3 spans 14 amino acids. The V segment lost 3 bases and the J segment 4 bases; nucleotides outside the gene matches: 4. The germline V gene has CDR1 MGHRA and CDR2 YSYEKL. CDR3 nucleotides: TGCGCCAGCAGCCAGCCAGACAGGGGGTACGAGCAGTACTTC. Its protein is CASSQPDRGYEQYF.

DNA of the CDR3: TGCGCCAGCAGTAAGCCTGTGGGGACTGCGGAGACCCAGTACTTC. This codes for CASSKPVGTAETQYF. The rearrangement links TRBV10-1 to TRBJ2-5; D is possibly TRBD2 (6 bases). Per germline, CDR1 WNHNN and CDR2 SYGVQD (reference sequence). This CDR3 is built from 15 residues. The V and J ends lost 5 bases and 5 bases respectively, with 18 bases between them.

The chain is built from TRBV4-3 and TRBJ2-1, with D possibly matching TRBD1 (5 bases). The CDR3 is 15 amino acids. Germline V gene sequence: CDR1 LGHNA, CDR2 YSLEER. V lost 3 bases to trimming and J lost 0 bases, with 9 bases between them. CDR3 DNA sequence: TGCGCCAGCAGCCACGATAGGGGCTCCTACAATGAGCAGTTCTTC. It yields the protein CASSHDRGSYNEQFF.

The rearrangement joins TRBV5-1 to TRBJ2-3; maybe TRBD1 (5 bases). CDR3 size: 14 residues. Germline V gene lookup returns CDR1 SGHRS and CDR2 YFSETQ. Between the trimmed V and J ends, which lost 4 bases and 6 bases, there was a span of 15 bases. CDR3 bases: TGCGCCAGCAGCCCCCGGCAGGGTGCGGATACGCAGTATTTT. Amino acids: CASSPRQGADTQYF.